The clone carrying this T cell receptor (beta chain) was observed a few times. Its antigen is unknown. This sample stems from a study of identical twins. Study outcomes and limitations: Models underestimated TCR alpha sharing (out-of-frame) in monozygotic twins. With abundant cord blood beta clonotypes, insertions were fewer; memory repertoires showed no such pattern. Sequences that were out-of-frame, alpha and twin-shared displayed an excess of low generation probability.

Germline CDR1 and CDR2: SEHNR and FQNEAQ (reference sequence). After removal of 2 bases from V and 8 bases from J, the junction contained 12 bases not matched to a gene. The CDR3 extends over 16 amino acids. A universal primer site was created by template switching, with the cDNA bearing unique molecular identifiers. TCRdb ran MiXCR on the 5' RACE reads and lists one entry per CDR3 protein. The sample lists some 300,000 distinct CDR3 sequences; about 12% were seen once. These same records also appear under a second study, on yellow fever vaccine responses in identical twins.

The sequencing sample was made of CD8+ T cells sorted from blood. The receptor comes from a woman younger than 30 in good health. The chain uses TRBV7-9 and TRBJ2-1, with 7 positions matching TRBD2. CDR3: CASSLLAAGEVDEQFF. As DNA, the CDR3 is TGTGCCAGCAGCTTACTCGCGGCGGGGGAGGTGGATGAGCAGTTCTTC.